This T cell receptor beta chain was identified in a study of blood T cell repertoires in COVID-19. Background on the study: From T cells, B-cell-depleted T cells, or PBMCs came the material, which was cDNA or gDNA.

TCRdb keeps only in-frame clones here, not all; method: immunoSEQ multiplex PCR. The data hold some 150,000 clones, with about 85% observed a single time. This TCR was recovered from a woman aged 60-75 years with active or convalescent COVID-19. Sequenced input: peripheral blood.

The CDR3 DNA follows: TGCGCCAGCAGCCAAGGACTAGCGGGGGTCGGGTACGAGCAGTACTTC. Its translation: CASSQGLAGVGYEQYF. The chain recombines TRBV4-1 with TRBJ2-7; 12 nucleotides align to TRBD2. The CDR3 is 16 residues long. Germline V gene sequence: CDR1 MGHRA, CDR2 YSYEKL. The J segment lost 4 bases and the V segment lost 1 base, leaving 5 bases of the junction unmatched.